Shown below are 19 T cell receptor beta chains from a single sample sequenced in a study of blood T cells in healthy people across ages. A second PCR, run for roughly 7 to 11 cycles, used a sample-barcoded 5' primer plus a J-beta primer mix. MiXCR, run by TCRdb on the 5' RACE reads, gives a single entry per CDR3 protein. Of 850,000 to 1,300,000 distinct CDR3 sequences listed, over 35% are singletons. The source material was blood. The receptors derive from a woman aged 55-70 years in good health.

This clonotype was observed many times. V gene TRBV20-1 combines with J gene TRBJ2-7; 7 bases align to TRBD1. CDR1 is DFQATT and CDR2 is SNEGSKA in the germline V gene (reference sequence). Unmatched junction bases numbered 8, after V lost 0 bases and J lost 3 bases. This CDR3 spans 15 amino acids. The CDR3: CSAREWDSPIYEQYF. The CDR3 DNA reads TGCAGTGCTAGAGAATGGGACAGCCCCATCTACGAGCAGTACTTC.

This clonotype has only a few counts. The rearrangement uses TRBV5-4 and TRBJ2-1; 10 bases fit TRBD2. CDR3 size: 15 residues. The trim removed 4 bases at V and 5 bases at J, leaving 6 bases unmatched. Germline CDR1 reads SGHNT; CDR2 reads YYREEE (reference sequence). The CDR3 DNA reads TGTGCCAGCAGCACTTCCGGACTAGCGGACAATGAGCAGTTCTTC. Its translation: CASSTSGLADNEQFF.

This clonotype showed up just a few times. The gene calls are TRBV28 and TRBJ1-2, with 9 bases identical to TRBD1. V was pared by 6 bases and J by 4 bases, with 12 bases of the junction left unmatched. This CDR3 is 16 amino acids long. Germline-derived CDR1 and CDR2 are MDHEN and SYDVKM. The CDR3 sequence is CASRPGQGLSTYGYTF. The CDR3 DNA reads TGTGCCAGCAGACCCGGACAGGGGTTGAGTACCTATGGCTACACCTTC.

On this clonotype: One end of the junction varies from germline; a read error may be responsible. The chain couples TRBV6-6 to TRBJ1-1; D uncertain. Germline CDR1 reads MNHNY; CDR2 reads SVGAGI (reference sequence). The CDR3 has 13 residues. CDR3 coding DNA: TGTGCCAGCAGTGACTCGTCATTAACTGAAGCTTTCTTT. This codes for CASSDSSLTEAFF.

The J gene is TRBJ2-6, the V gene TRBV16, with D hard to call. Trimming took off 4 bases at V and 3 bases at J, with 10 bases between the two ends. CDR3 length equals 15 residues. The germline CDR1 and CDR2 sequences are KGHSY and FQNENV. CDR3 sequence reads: CASSPSLLGANVLTF. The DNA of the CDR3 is TGTGCCAGCAGCCCTTCATTACTTGGGGCCAACGTCCTGACTTTC. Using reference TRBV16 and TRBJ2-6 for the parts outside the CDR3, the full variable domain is GEEVAQTPKHLVRGEGQKAKLYCAPIKGHSYVFWYQQVLKNEFKFLISFQNENVFDETGMPKERFSAKCLPNSPCSLEIQATKLEDSAVYFCASSPSLLGANVLTFGAGSRLTVL.

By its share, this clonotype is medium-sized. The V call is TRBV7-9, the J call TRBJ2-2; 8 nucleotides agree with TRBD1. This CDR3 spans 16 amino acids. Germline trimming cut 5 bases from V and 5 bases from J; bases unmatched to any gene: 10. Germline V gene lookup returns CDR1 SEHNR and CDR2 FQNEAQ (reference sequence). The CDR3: CASSQRTGILTGELFF. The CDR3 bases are TGTGCCAGCAGCCAAAGGACAGGGATCCTTACCGGGGAGCTGTTTTTT.

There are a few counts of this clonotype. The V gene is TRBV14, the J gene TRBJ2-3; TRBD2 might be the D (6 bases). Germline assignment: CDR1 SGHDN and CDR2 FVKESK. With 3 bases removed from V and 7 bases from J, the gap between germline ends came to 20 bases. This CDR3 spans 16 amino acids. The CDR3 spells CASSQKIRRDGHTQYF. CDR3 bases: TGTGCCAGCAGCCAGAAGATACGGCGGGACGGTCATACGCAGTATTTT.

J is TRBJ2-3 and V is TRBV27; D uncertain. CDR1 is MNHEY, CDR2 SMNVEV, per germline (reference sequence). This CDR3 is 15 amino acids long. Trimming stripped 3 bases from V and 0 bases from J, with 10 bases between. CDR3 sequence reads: CASSFFGPSTDTQYF. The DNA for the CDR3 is TGTGCCAGCAGTTTTTTCGGGCCTAGCACAGATACGCAGTATTTT.

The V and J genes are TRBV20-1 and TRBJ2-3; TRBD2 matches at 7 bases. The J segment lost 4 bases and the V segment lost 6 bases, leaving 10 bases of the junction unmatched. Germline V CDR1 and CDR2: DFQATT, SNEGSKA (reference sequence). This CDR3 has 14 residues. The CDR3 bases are TGCAGTGCCCGAGCGGGGAGTTCCCCAGATACGCAGTATTTT. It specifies CSARAGSSPDTQYF.

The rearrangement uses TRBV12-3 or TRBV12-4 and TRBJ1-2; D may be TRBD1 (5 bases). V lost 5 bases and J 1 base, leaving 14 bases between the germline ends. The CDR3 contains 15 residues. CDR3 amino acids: CASSRRVPINYGYTF. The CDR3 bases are TGTGCCAGCAGTCGCAGGGTTCCTATTAACTATGGCTACACCTTC.

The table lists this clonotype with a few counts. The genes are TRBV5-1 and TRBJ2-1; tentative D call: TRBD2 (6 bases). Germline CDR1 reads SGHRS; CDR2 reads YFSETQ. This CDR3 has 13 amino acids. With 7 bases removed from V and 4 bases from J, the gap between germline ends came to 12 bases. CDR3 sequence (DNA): TGCGCCAGCTCTTACGGGACTTACAATGAGCAGTTCTTC. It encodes CASSYGTYNEQFF.

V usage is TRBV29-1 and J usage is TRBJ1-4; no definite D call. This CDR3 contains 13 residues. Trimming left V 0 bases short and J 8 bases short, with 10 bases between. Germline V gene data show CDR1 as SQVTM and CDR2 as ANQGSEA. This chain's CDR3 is CSVEEGLGEKLFF. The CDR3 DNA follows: TGCAGCGTTGAAGAGGGTTTGGGAGAAAAACTGTTTTTT.

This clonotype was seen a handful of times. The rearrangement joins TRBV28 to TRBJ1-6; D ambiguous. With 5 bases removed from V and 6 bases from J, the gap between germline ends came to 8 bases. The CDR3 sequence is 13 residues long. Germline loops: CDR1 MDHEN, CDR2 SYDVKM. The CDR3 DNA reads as TGTGCCAGCAGTCACGGAGGTAATTCACCCCTCCACTTT. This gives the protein CASSHGGNSPLHF.

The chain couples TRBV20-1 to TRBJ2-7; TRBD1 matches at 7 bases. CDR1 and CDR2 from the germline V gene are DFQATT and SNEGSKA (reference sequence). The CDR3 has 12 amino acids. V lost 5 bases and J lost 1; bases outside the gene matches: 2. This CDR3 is CSAETGSYEQYF. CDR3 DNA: TGCAGTGCTGAGACAGGGTCCTACGAGCAGTACTTC.

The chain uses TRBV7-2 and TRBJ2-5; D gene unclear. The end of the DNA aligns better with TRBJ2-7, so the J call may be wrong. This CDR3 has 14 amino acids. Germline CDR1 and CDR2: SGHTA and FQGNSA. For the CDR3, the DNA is TGTGCCAGCAGCTCCGTGATGAACTCCCCCGAGCAGTACTTC. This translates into CASSSVMNSPEQYF.

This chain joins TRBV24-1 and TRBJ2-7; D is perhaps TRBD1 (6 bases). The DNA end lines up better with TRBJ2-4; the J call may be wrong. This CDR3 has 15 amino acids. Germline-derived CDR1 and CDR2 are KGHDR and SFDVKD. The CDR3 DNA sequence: TGTGCCACCAGTGATTTAACGGACAGAGGGGGCATTCAGTACTTC. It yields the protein CATSDLTDRGGIQYF.

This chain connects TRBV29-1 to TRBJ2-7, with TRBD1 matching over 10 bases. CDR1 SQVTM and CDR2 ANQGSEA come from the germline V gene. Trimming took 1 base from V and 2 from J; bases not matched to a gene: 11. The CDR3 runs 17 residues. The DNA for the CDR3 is TGCAGCGTTGAAGTGGTCGGCCGGGACAGGGGTACCTACGAGCAGTACTTC. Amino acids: CSVEVVGRDRGTYEQYF.

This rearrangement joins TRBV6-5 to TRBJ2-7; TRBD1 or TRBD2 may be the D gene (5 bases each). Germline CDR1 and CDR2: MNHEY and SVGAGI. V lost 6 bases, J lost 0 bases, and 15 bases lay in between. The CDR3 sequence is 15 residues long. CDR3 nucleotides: TGTGCCAGCAGAATGAGCGGACACTCCTCCTACGAGCAGTACTTC. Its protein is CASRMSGHSSYEQYF.

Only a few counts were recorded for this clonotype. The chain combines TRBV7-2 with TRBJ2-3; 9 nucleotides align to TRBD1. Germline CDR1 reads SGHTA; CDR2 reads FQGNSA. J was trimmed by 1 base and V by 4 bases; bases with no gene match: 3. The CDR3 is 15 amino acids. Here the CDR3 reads CASSYRQGGTDTQYF. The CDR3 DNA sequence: TGTGCCAGCAGCTACAGACAGGGGGGCACAGATACGCAGTATTTT.